A single sample gave rise to the 18 T cell receptor beta chains below, sequenced in a study of breast tumors, draining lymph nodes, adjacent tissues (dated by TCRdb to about 2016). Lymph node samples were obtained from the axillary draining lymph nodes of breast cancer patients. To prepare the library, multiplex PCR was applied. Sequencing was performed on an Illumina HiSeq 2000. The public reads were quality trimmed at Q25 with fastp and then assembled into clones with MiXCR by TCRdb, keeping productive beta chains. Each record represents a unique CDR3 protein, reported with the most common genes and DNA among its rows. This sample holds about 230,000 distinct CDR3 sequences; roughly 32% were observed only once. The ten largest clones take up roughly 1.3% of the sample. What was sequenced was axillary lymph node tissue. These receptors were collected from a female donor with breast cancer. Some clones in this sample may be carry-over from other donors' samples.

About this clonotype: This may stem from a read error, because a much larger clone lies one nucleotide away. The chain has TRBV10-3 and TRBJ2-4; D is perhaps TRBD1 or TRBD2 (5 bases each). Per germline, CDR1 ENHRY and CDR2 SYGVKD. With 4 bases removed from V and 3 bases from J, the gap between germline ends came to 10 bases. The CDR3 extends over 14 amino acids. CDR3 sequence (DNA): TGTGCCATCAGTGCCCGGGACCGCAAAAACATTCAGTACTTC. Translation gives CAISARDRKNIQYF.

There are many counts of this clonotype. The genes are TRBV29-1 and TRBJ2-2; 7 positions agree with TRBD1. After removal of 4 bases from V and 4 bases from J, the junction contained 0 bases not matched to a gene. CDR1 is SQVTM, CDR2 ANQGSEA, per germline. The CDR3 loop spans 12 amino acids. Here the CDR3 reads CSVAGGTGELFF. CDR3 coding DNA: TGCAGCGTTGCAGGGGGCACCGGGGAGCTGTTTTTT.

This clonotype was seen a few times. At one end the junction does not follow the germline gene, possibly because of a read error. The gene calls are TRBV7-2 and TRBJ2-4; the D gene is possibly TRBD1 (5 bases). CDR3 length: 15 residues. Germline V gives CDR1 SGHTA, CDR2 FQGNSA. The CDR3 region is CASSSPDRAKNIQHF. The DNA of the CDR3 is TGTGCCAGCAGCTCCCCTGACAGAGCCAAAAACATTCAGCACTTC.

The gene calls are TRBV20-1 and TRBJ1-1; perhaps TRBD1 as D (6 bases). The germline CDR1 and CDR2 sequences are DFQATT and SNEGSKA (reference sequence). V shed 3 bases and J shed 0 bases, with 14 bases lying between them. This CDR3 is built from 15 residues. For the CDR3, the DNA is TGCAGTGCTAGTGGGGGGGCAGTCGTGAACACTGAAGCTTTCTTT. Translated, it gives CSASGGAVVNTEAFF.

This clonotype showed up many times. The J gene is TRBJ1-6, the V gene TRBV7-2; the D gene is possibly TRBD1 (6 bases). In germline, CDR1 is SGHTA, CDR2 FQGNSA. The V end lost 1 base, the J end lost 14 bases, and 12 bases lay between the germline ends. This CDR3 is 13 amino acids long. The CDR3 DNA sequence: TGTGCCAGCAGCTTAGGGGGGGCGGTCTCCCTCCACTTT. Protein: CASSLGGAVSLHF.

As regards this clonotype: This CDR3 is missing its conserved last phenylalanine or tryptophan, likely due to a read error. V is TRBV2 and J is TRBJ1-2; weak D call: TRBD1 (6 bases). Trimming left V 3 bases short and J 6 bases short, with 11 bases between. The CDR3 has 13 amino acids. Germline V gene sequence: CDR1 SNHLY, CDR2 FYNNEI. CDR3 protein: CASSEGGRHGYTL. CDR3 nucleotides: TGTGCCAGCAGTGAGGGGGGGCGGCATGGCTACACCCTC.

Only a few counts were recorded for this clonotype. With a much larger clone just one base away, this may be a read error. This chain links TRBV19 with TRBJ2-7; 14 bases are a match to TRBD2. J lost 3 bases, V lost 5 bases, and 6 bases had no gene match. Germline values: CDR1 LNHDA, CDR2 SQIVND (reference sequence). This CDR3 region has 16 residues. The CDR3 coding sequence is TGTGCCAGTAGTGTCCTCGGGACTAGCGGGAGCTACGAGCAGTACTTC. This gives the protein CASSVLGTSGSYEQYF.

In the case of this clonotype: This likely comes from a read error, as the CDR3 has no conserved phenylalanine or tryptophan at its end. The chain combines TRBV20-1 with TRBJ2-2; D is unclear. The germline V and J ends were trimmed by 3 bases and 1 base, with 6 bases remaining between them. Germline V gene sequence: CDR1 DFQATT, CDR2 SNEGSKA (reference sequence). The CDR3 consists of 13 residues. CDR3: CSARQVNTGELFL. The CDR3 DNA sequence: TGCAGTGCTAGGCAGGTGAACACCGGGGAGCTGTTTCTT.

This clonotype was detected only a few times. The chain employs TRBV19 and TRBJ1-1; D uncertain. The CDR3 consists of 14 residues. The germline V gene encodes CDR1 LNHDA and CDR2 SQIVND (reference sequence). With 5 bases removed from V and 1 base from J, the gap between germline ends came to 11 bases. Here the CDR3 DNA reads TGTGCCAGTAGTTCAAGGACGGCGAACACTGAAGCTTTCTTT. The encoded protein is CASSSRTANTEAFF.

In this sample, this clonotype turned up many times. The V and J genes are TRBV20-1 and TRBJ1-3; D not resolved. This CDR3 is built from 11 residues. Germline values: CDR1 DFQATT, CDR2 SNEGSKA (reference sequence). V shed 2 bases and J shed 2 bases, with 1 base lying between them. CDR3 amino acids: CSARTGNTIYF. CDR3 coding DNA: TGCAGTGCTAGAACTGGAAACACCATATATTTT.

At least ten counts were recorded for this clonotype. The rearrangement links TRBV20-1 to TRBJ2-2; D tentatively fits TRBD1 or TRBD2 (6 bases each). Per germline, CDR1 DFQATT and CDR2 SNEGSKA (reference sequence). The V end was cut by 0 bases, the J end by 2 bases, with 19 bases between. CDR3 length equals 18 residues. CDR3 DNA: TGCAGTGCTAGAGAGCGGGACACCCGAATAGCTAACACCGGGGAGCTGTTTTTT. Translated, it gives CSARERDTRIANTGELFF.

On this clonotype: A read error may explain this, as a much larger clone is one base away. The chain uses TRBV6-5 and TRBJ2-3, with D uncertain. CDR1 is MNHEY and CDR2 is SVGAGI in the germline V gene. This CDR3 is 11 amino acids long. V shed 5 bases and J shed 7 bases, with 7 bases lying between them. This CDR3 is CASSQRNTQYF. The CDR3 nucleotides read TGTGCCAGCAGTCAAAGAAATACGCAGTATTTT.

This clonotype came up many times. The chain combines TRBV7-8 with TRBJ2-5; D unresolved. The CDR3 is made up of 11 amino acids. Between the trimmed V and J ends, which lost 5 bases and 8 bases, there was a span of 9 bases. The germline gives CDR1 SGHVS, CDR2 FQNEAQ. CDR3 DNA: TGTGCCAGCAGCCCCGGAATCACCCAGTACTTC. It encodes CASSPGITQYF.

A single count supports this clonotype. The CDR3 does not end in the conserved phenylalanine or tryptophan, so this is likely a read error. No DNA is shown, since the ends of the CDR3 on it are uncertain; the CDR3 is the one TCRdb lists. V usage is TRBV7-8 and J usage is TRBJ1-2. The CDR3 spans 11 residues, counting both ends. Germline assignment: CDR1 SGHVS and CDR2 FQNEAQ. The CDR3 region is CASSLARGTTY.

This clonotype was observed many times. The chain is built from TRBV3-1 and TRBJ2-2, with no clear D. Per germline, CDR1 LGHDT and CDR2 YNNKEL (reference sequence). Trimming shortened V by 0 bases and J by 5 bases, and 10 bases separated the two germline ends. The CDR3 extends over 15 amino acids. The CDR3 region has the DNA TGTGCCAGCAGCCAAGAGGGGATAACTACCGGGGAGCTGTTTTTT. Its protein is CASSQEGITTGELFF. Together with reference TRBV3-1 and TRBJ2-2, the CDR3 gives the full variable domain: DTAVSQTPKYLVTQMGNDKSIKCEQNLGHDTMYWYKQDSKKFLKIMFSYNNKELIINETVPNRFSPKSPDKAHLNLHINSLELGDSAVYFCASSQEGITTGELFFGEGSRLTVL.

To note about this clonotype: Since no conserved phenylalanine or tryptophan closes the CDR3, a read error is the likely cause. Because the CDR3's place on the DNA is in doubt, the DNA is left out and the CDR3 is given as listed by TCRdb. The chain combines TRBV9 with TRBJ1-3. Germline loops: CDR1 SGDLS, CDR2 YYNGEE. The CDR3 sequence runs 11 residues, both termini included. This CDR3 is CASSVAFSGSS.

This rearrangement joins TRBV25-1 to TRBJ1-2; 10 bases map to TRBD1. CDR3 length: 14 amino acids. J gave up 3 bases and V 5 bases, and 3 bases lay outside the gene matches. CDR1 and CDR2 (germline): MGHDK, SYGVNS. The CDR3 reads CASSIGTGDYGYTF. The CDR3 DNA reads as TGTGCCAGCAGTATCGGGACAGGGGACTATGGCTACACCTTC.

V is TRBV25-1 and J is TRBJ2-6; a weak D match, TRBD2 (6 bases). Germline lookup yields CDR1 MGHDK and CDR2 SYGVNS. CDR3 length equals 18 residues. Trimming left V 4 bases short and J 2 bases short, with 18 bases between. The CDR3 sequence is CASSARDGGKTGANVLTF. CDR3 in DNA: TGTGCCAGCAGTGCTAGAGATGGGGGGAAAACTGGGGCCAACGTCCTGACTTTC.